This TCR beta chain is drawn from a study of T cell changes during pregnancy in multiple sclerosis. The junction had 8 bases not matched to a gene; V was cut back by 6 bases and J by 12 bases. The CDR3 is 12 residues long. The germline V gene encodes CDR1 MDHEN and CDR2 SYDVKM. Assay used: immunoSEQ multiplex PCR; TCRdb lists only in-frame clones, some missing. Of fewer than 40,000 clones listed, about 91% are singletons. Sequences were derived from CD8+ T cells from peripheral blood mononuclear cells, sampled in the first trimester of pregnancy. The rearrangement joins TRBV28 to TRBJ2-1; 7 positions match TRBD2. The sequence was obtained from a female donor with multiple sclerosis, enrolled in a pregnancy study. The chain's CDR3 is CASSPPGGAQFF. CDR3 DNA sequence: TGTGCCAGCAGCCCCCCGGGAGGCGCGCAGTTCTTC.